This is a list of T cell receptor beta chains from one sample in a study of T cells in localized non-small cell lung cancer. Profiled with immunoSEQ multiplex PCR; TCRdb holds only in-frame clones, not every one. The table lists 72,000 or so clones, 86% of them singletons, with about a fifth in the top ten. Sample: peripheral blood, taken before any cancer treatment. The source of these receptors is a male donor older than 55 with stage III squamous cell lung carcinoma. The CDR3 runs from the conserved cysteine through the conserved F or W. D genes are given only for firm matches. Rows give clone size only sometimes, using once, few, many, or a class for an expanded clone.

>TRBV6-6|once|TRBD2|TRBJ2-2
CASSVTSGGLAGELFF
TGTGCCAGCAGTGTGACTAGCGGGGGTTTGGCCGGGGAGCTGTTTTTT
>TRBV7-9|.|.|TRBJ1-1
CASSLGGLDTEAFF
TGTGCCAGCAGCTTAGGGGGGCTGGACACTGAAGCTTTCTTT
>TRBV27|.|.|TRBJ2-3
CASRGAQATDTQYF
TGTGCCAGCAGGGGGGCCCAGGCCACCGATACGCAGTATTTT
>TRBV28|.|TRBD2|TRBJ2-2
CASSPGGSGAGELFF
TGTGCCAGCAGTCCCGGGGGGAGTGGCGCCGGGGAGCTGTTTTTT
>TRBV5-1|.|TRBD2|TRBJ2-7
CASSLPSGYEQYF
TGCGCCAGCAGCTTACCTAGCGGGTACGAGCAGTACTTC
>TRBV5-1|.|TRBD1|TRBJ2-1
CASSPGQGRFNEQFF
TGCGCCAGCAGCCCAGGACAGGGAAGGTTCAATGAGCAGTTCTTC
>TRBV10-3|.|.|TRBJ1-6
CAISLKDDPLVPLHF
TGTGCCATCAGTTTAAAAGACGACCCACTTGTTCCCCTCCACTTT
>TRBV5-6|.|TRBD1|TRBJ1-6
CASSLLGQGSSPLHF
TGTGCCAGCAGCTTGTTGGGACAGGGAAGTTCACCCCTCCACTTT
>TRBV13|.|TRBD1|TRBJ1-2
CASSFWTGGHGYTF
TGTGCCAGCAGCTTTTGGACAGGGGGACATGGCTACACCTTC
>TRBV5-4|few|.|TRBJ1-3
CASSLGTQWNTIYF
TGTGCCAGCAGCTTGGGGACACAATGGAACACCATATATTTT
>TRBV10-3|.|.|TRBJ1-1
CAISESQVGNTEAFF
TGTGCCATCAGTGAGTCGCAGGTGGGGAACACTGAAGCTTTCTTT
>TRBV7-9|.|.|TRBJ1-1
CASSLRQTNTEAFF
TGTGCCAGCAGCTTAAGACAGACGAACACTGAAGCTTTCTTT
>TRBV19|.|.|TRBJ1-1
CASSLNTEAFF
TGTGCCAGTAGTTTGAACACTGAAGCTTTCTTT
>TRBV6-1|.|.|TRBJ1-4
CASTRVYETREKLFF
TGTGCCAGCACTCGAGTTTACGAGACAAGGGAAAAACTGTTTTTT
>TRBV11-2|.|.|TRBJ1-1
CASSLAGRETEAFF
TGTGCCAGCAGCTTAGCGGGTAGGGAGACTGAAGCTTTCTTT
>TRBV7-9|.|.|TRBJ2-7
CASSLEVVEPYEQYF
TGTGCCAGCAGCTTAGAGGTGGTGGAGCCCTACGAGCAGTACTTC
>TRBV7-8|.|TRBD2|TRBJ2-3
CASSDLIASGGPTDTQYF
TGTGCCAGCAGCGACCTAATAGCGAGCGGGGGGCCAACAGATACGCAGTATTTT
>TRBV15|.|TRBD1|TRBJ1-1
CATSPRGGRKVNTEAFF
TGTGCCACCAGCCCCAGGGGGGGGCGCAAGGTGAACACTGAAGCTTTCTTT
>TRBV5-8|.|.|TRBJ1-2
CASGDLNYGYTF
TGTGCCAGCGGGGATCTGAACTATGGCTACACCTTC
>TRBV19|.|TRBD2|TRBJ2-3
CASTSGTTTGDTQYF
TGTGCCAGTACCTCCGGGACTACAACCGGAGATACGCAGTATTTT
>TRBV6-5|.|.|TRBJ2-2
CASSVRGPYTGELFF
TGTGCCAGCTCAGTAAGGGGACCTTACACCGGGGAGCTGTTTTTT
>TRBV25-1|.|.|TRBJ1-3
CASSTQGAGNTIYF
TGTGCCAGCAGTACTCAGGGAGCTGGAAACACCATATATTTT
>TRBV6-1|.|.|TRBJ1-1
CASSPLRGETEAFF
TGTGCCAGCAGTCCCCTTAGGGGAGAGACTGAAGCTTTCTTT
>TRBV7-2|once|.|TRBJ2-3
CASSRDTDTQYF
TGTGCCAGCAGCCGAGACACAGATACGCAGTATTTT
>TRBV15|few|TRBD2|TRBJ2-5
CATSNRRGSLYQETQYF
TGTGCCACCAGCAACCGGCGGGGGTCCCTGTACCAAGAGACCCAGTACTTC
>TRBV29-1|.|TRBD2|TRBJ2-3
CSARTSGGGTDTQYF
TGCAGCGCCAGGACTAGCGGGGGGGGCACAGATACGCAGTATTTT
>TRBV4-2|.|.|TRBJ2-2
CASSQETRNAGELFF
TGTGCCAGCAGCCAAGAGACTAGAAACGCCGGGGAGCTGTTTTTT
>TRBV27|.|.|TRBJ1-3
CASSSWTGNTIYF
TGTGCCAGCAGTTCTTGGACTGGAAACACCATATATTTT
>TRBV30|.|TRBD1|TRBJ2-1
CAWEGTGSDNEQFF
TGTGCCTGGGAAGGGACAGGATCGGACAATGAGCAGTTCTTC
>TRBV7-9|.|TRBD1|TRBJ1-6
CASSSGRQGRSPLHF
TGTGCCAGCAGCTCAGGTCGACAGGGTCGGTCACCCCTCCACTTT
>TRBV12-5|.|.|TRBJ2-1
CASGFSGVNEQFF
TGTGCTAGTGGTTTTTCAGGGGTCAATGAGCAGTTCTTC
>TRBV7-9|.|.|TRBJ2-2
CASSLEGVNTGELFF
TGTGCCAGCAGCTTGGAAGGGGTGAACACCGGGGAGCTGTTTTTT
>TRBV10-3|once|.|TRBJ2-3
CAISGGVAIGTDTQYF
TGTGCCATCAGTGGGGGGGTAGCGATAGGCACAGATACGCAGTATTTT
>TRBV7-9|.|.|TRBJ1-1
CASTRRNTEAFF
TGTGCCAGCACCCGACGGAACACTGAAGCTTTCTTT
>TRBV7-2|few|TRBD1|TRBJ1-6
CASSARDRGSPLHF
TGTGCCAGCAGCGCCCGGGACAGAGGTTCACCCCTCCACTTT
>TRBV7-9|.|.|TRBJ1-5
CASSSQGIGQPQHF
TGTGCCAGCAGCTCCCAGGGGATCGGTCAGCCCCAGCATTTT
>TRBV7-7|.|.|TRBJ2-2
CASSDDRGELFF
TGTGCCAGCAGCGACGACCGCGGGGAGCTGTTTTTT
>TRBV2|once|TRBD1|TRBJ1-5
CASGWQGGQPQHF
TGTGCCAGCGGATGGCAGGGGGGCCAGCCCCAGCATTTT
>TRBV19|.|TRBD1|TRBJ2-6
CASSGGFGANVLTF
TGTGCCAGTTCAGGGGGCTTTGGGGCCAACGTCCTGACTTTC
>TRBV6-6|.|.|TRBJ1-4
CASSYSTWTTNEKLFF
TGTGCCAGCAGTTACTCGACGTGGACAACTAATGAAAAACTGTTTTTT
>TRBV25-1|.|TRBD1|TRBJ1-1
CASSDPGQGASTEAFF
TGTGCCAGCAGTGATCCGGGACAGGGGGCGAGCACTGAAGCTTTCTTT
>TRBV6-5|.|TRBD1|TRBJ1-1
CASSYRDRGRNTEAFF
TGTGCCAGCAGCTACCGGGACAGGGGGCGGAACACTGAAGCTTTCTTT
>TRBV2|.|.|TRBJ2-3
CASSFSSTASTDTQYF
TGTGCCAGCAGTTTTTCTAGCACGGCTAGCACAGATACGCAGTATTTT
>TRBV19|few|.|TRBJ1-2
CASSTNMQTTNYGYTF
TGTGCCAGTAGTACTAATATGCAGACAACTAACTATGGCTACACCTTC
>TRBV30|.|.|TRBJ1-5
CAWSVSGLGQPQHF
TGTGCCTGGAGTGTATCAGGGCTTGGCCAGCCCCAGCATTTT
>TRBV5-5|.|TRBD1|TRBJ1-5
CASSSTGDQPQHF
TGTGCCAGCAGCTCTACAGGGGATCAGCCCCAGCATTTT
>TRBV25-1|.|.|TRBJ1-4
CASSEISGATNEKLFF
TGTGCCAGCAGTGAAATAAGTGGTGCAACTAATGAAAAACTGTTTTTT
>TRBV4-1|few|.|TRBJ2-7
CASSSGGPYEQYF
TGCGCCAGCAGTTCCGGGGGGCCCTACGAGCAGTACTTC
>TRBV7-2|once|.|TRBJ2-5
CASSFSRGSQETQYF
TGTGCCAGCAGCTTCAGCAGGGGCAGTCAAGAGACCCAGTACTTC
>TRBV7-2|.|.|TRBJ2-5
CASRWPPSETQYF
TGTGCCAGCAGATGGCCCCCGTCCGAGACCCAGTACTTC